This T cell receptor beta chain is from a study of cytomegalovirus exposure and HLA in healthy donors. 13 Jbeta primers and 60 Vbeta primers were used for the PCR. Profiled with immunoSEQ multiplex PCR; TCRdb holds only in-frame clones, not every one. Of about 140,000 clones listed, about 61% are singletons. The CDR3 runs to 15 residues. Germline CDR1 is WNHNN and CDR2 is SYGVQD (reference sequence). Deletions cut 3 bases from V and 6 bases from J, with 14 bases between. The receptor was derived from a woman aged 40 to 50 in good health and CMV-seronegative. This chain joins TRBV10-1 and TRBJ2-2, with D possibly being TRBD2 (6 bases). Sequencing used PBMCs. CDR3 sequence reads: CASSDGGARAGELFF. CDR3 DNA sequence: TGCGCCAGCAGTGATGGCGGGGCGAGGGCCGGGGAGCTGTTTTTT.